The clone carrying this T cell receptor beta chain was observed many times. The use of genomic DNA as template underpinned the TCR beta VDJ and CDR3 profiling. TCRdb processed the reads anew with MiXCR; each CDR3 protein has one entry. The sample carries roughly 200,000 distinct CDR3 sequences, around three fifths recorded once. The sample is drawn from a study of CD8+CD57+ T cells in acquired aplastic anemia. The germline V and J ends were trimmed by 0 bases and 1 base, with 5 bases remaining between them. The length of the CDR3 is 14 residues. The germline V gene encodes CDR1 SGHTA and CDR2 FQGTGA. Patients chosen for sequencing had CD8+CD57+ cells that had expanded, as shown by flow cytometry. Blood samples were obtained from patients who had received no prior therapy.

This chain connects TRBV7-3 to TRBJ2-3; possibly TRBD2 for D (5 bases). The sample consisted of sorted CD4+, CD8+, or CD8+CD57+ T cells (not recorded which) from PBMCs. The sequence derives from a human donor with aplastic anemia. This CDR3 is CASSLTGGTDTQYF. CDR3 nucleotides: TGTGCCAGCAGCTTAACCGGGGGCACAGATACGCAGTATTTT.